The clone carrying this T cell receptor (beta chain) was counted once. Trimming cost V 10 bases and J 8 bases, with 14 bases left between them. The CDR3 totals 12 residues. Germline V lookup: CDR1 SNHLY, CDR2 FYNNEI. The data were taken from a study of CD8 T cells in Susac syndrome. An amount of RNA that ranged from about 0.45 to 1 ug was reverse transcribed with random hexamers. TCRdb reprocessed the immunoSEQ multiplex PCR reads with MiXCR, giving one entry per CDR3 protein. This sample has approximately 49,000 distinct CDR3 sequences; roughly 94% occur once, and the top ten carry about 0.75%. The J gene is TRBJ1-4, the V gene TRBV2; tentatively, D is TRBD1 (5 bases). The source is a human donor with Susac syndrome. The material sequenced was CD8+ T cells from PBMCs. Written as DNA, the CDR3 is TGTGCCACCCAAGGAAACAGGGAAAAACTGTTTTTT. The encoded protein is CATQGNREKLFF.